This T cell receptor (beta chain) was retrieved from a study of Tregs in tolerant kidney transplant recipients. Worth noting for this clone: Its antigen is not identified.

Repertoires were generated with immunoSEQ multiplex PCR, while TCRdb's copy carries only in-frame clones and drops some. The table includes about 110,000 clones, nearly 90% detected once. Study-level points and caveats: Biological reproducibility was not directly addressed in this study.

V was pared by 3 bases and J by 1 base, with 8 bases of the junction left unmatched. Per the germline V gene, CDR1 is LNHDA and CDR2 is SQIVND (reference sequence). The CDR3 runs 16 residues. The sequence derives from a human donor who received a combined kidney and bone marrow transplant. The V gene is TRBV19, the J gene TRBJ1-2; 7 positions agree with TRBD1. The sequences come from CD4+ T cells from blood, collected before the transplant. As DNA, the CDR3 is TGTGCCAGTAGTATGATACAGGGGCCATATAACTATGGCTACACCTTC. Residues: CASSMIQGPYNYGYTF. The whole variable domain, filled in from reference TRBV19 and TRBJ1-2, reads DGGITQSPKYLFRKEGQNVTLSCEQNLNHDAMYWYRQDPGQGLRLIYYSQIVNDFQKGDIAEGYSVSREKKESFPLTVTSAQKNPTAFYLCASSMIQGPYNYGYTFGSGTRLTVV.